This TCR beta chain was recorded in a study of CD8 T cells in ankylosing spondylitis. General study points: Within ankylosing spondylitis blood, a TCR beta motif made up of under 10 highly homologous variants appeared to be characteristic. In reactive arthritis synovial fluid and blood, some motif variants had been reported before.

This clonotype was recorded at least ten times. Its antigen is still unknown. The TCR beta libraries were generated through quantitative 5'-RACE incorporating molecular barcodes. TCRdb re-analysed the 5' RACE reads in MiXCR, keeping a single row per CDR3 protein. The sample records about 240,000 distinct CDR3 sequences, roughly 25% being singletons. Germline CDR1 and CDR2: SQVTM and ANQGSEA. The V gene lost 6 bases and the J gene lost 8 bases, with 10 bases spanning the gap. This CDR3 comprises 10 residues. The rearrangement joins TRBV29-1 to TRBJ1-1; D is uncertain. The sequenced sample consisted of blood, either unsorted or a sorted T cell fraction (not recorded which). This TCR derives from a male donor with ankylosing spondylitis or in good health (not recorded which). This CDR3 is CSVDQGEAFF. CDR3 in DNA: TGCAGCGTGGATCAAGGGGAAGCTTTCTTT. The full variable domain, with the rest looked up from reference TRBV29-1 and TRBJ1-1, is SAVISQKPSRDICQRGTSLTIQCQVDSQVTMMFWYRQQPGQSLTLIATANQGSEATYESGFVIDKFPISRPNLTFSTLTVSNMSPEDSSIYLCSVDQGEAFFGQGTRLTVV.